A single sample is the source of the 5 T cell receptor beta chains below, sequenced in a study of T-cell reconstitution after alpha-beta-depleted transplantation in children. Preparation of the TCRbeta library used unique molecular identifiers. TCRdb re-called the PCR reads through MiXCR, storing one row per CDR3 protein. The sample shows nearly 550,000 distinct CDR3 sequences, about 16% of them seen only once. The sample in question was PBMCs from the stem cell graft donor, obtained from the stem cell graft. These receptors all come from a human donor who donated a stem cell graft to a child with acute lymphoblastic leukemia.

This clonotype has just a few counts. V is TRBV20-1 and J is TRBJ2-1, with 10 bases aligning to TRBD1. Germline assignment: CDR1 DFQATT and CDR2 SNEGSKA (reference sequence). The V and J ends lost 5 bases and 6 bases, in that order; junction bases with no gene match: 7. The CDR3 sequence is 14 residues long. In DNA form, the CDR3 reads TGCAGTGCTCCTGTGGGACAGGGGATCAATGAGCAGTTCTTC. Translating gives CSAPVGQGINEQFF.

This clonotype was found a few times. The rearrangement uses TRBV5-1 and TRBJ2-3; TRBD2 might be the D (5 bases). Germline V CDR1 and CDR2: SGHRS, YFSETQ. This CDR3 spans 14 amino acids. Between the trimmed V and J ends, which lost 0 bases and 6 bases, there was a span of 11 bases. The DNA of the CDR3 is TGCGCCAGCAGCTTGGCGGGGTCCTATGATACGCAGTATTTT. It encodes CASSLAGSYDTQYF.

The chain couples TRBV7-2 to TRBJ2-7; D unclear. This CDR3 has 14 residues. The V end was cut by 1 base, the J end by 3 bases, with 10 bases between. Germline CDR1 is SGHTA and CDR2 is FQGNSA. Here the CDR3 reads CASSLEQVIYEQYF. CDR3 in DNA: TGTGCCAGCAGCTTAGAGCAGGTGATCTACGAGCAGTACTTC.

There are a few counts of this clonotype. J is TRBJ1-1 and V is TRBV12-3 or TRBV12-4; 9 nucleotides match TRBD1. This CDR3 is built from 14 residues. The V and J ends lost 6 bases and 3 bases, in that order; junction bases with no gene match: 5. CDR3 sequence (DNA): TGTGCCAGCAGCCCGACAGGGGGGGACACTGAAGCTTTCTTT. Protein sequence: CASSPTGGDTEAFF.

This clonotype was seen a few times. V and J are TRBV12-3 or TRBV12-4 and TRBJ2-7, with D maybe TRBD1 (5 bases). The CDR3 is 14 residues long. V lost 5 bases to trimming and J lost 6 bases, with 17 bases between them. The CDR3 bases are TGTGCCAGCAGTACATTTGGGGCGGCCGGCGAGCAGTACTTC. This gives the protein CASSTFGAAGEQYF.